The 10 T cell receptor beta chains presented below share a single source sample, sequenced in a study of T cell responses to AZD1222 COVID-19 vaccine. Some clones are missing from TCRdb's copy, which holds only in-frame ones; the method was immunoSEQ multiplex PCR. This sample has approximately 300,000 clones; approximately 94% occur once, and the top ten carry 0.55%. This sample comprised peripheral blood, obtained 28 days after the second AZD1222 dose. The source is an adult who received the AZD1222 COVID-19 vaccine.

The chain employs TRBV6-5 and TRBJ2-7, with TRBD1 matching over 8 bases. The germline gives CDR1 MNHEY, CDR2 SVGAGI. Losses at the gene ends were 7 bases for V and 2 bases for J; bases not matched to a gene: 10. This CDR3 has 15 residues. This chain's CDR3 is CASKGGTGAPYEQYF. The DNA of the CDR3 is TGTGCCAGCAAAGGCGGGACAGGTGCCCCCTACGAGCAGTACTTC.

J is TRBJ1-1 and V is TRBV19; D may be TRBD1 (5 bases). This CDR3 has 15 residues. Trimming cost V 3 bases and J 4 bases, with 15 bases left between them. CDR1 is LNHDA and CDR2 is SQIVND in the germline V gene (reference sequence). The DNA for the CDR3 is TGTGCCAGTAGTATTGTAGGACTTGGGACCACTGAAGCTTTCTTT. Its translation is CASSIVGLGTTEAFF.

The rearrangement links TRBV2 to TRBJ1-1; D might be TRBD1 (5 bases). Germline CDR1 reads SNHLY; CDR2 reads FYNNEI. The CDR3 length is 14 residues. V lost 3 bases and J lost 4, with 12 bases in between. In DNA form, the CDR3 reads TGTGCCAGCAGTGATCAGGGAATGGGCACTGAAGCTTTCTTT. This sequence encodes CASSDQGMGTEAFF. Variable domain in full (rest from reference TRBV2 and TRBJ1-1): EPEVTQTPSHQVTQMGQEVILRCVPISNHLYFYWYRQILGQKVEFLVSFYNNEISEKSEIFDDQFSVERPDGSNFTLKIRSTKLEDSAMYFCASSDQGMGTEAFFGQGTRLTVV.

This clone has a single count. The chain is built from TRBV10-1 and TRBJ2-1; D might be TRBD1 or TRBD2, each matching 5 bases. The V gene lost 4 bases and the J gene lost 7 bases, with 5 bases spanning the gap. The germline gives CDR1 WNHNN, CDR2 SYGVQD (reference sequence). The CDR3 has 11 residues. CDR3 DNA: TGCGCCAGCAGTGGGGGGAATGAGCAGTTCTTC. Translating it yields CASSGGNEQFF.

The genes are TRBV30 and TRBJ1-2; D not certain. The V and J ends lost 3 bases and 4 bases respectively, with 15 bases between them. Germline loops: CDR1 GTSNPN, CDR2 SVGIG (reference sequence). The CDR3 totals 14 residues. The DNA for the CDR3 is TGTGCCTGGAGGAGGTCGGACTTCTCCTATGGCTACACCTTC. Its protein product is CAWRRSDFSYGYTF.

This sequence joins TRBV6-5 and TRBJ2-7, with 9 bases that match TRBD2. Germline V gene sequence: CDR1 MNHEY, CDR2 SVGAGI. The CDR3 is made up of 15 amino acids. Germline trimming cut 0 bases from V and 6 bases from J; bases unmatched to any gene: 6. CDR3 DNA sequence: TGTGCCAGCAGTTACTCGACTAGCGGACACCTCGAGCAGTACTTC. Its translation: CASSYSTSGHLEQYF.

As DNA, the CDR3 is TGTGCCAGCAGCTTAGTGCTGAGCTACGAGCAGTACTTC. Its translation: CASSLVLSYEQYF. The chain recombines TRBV7-8 with TRBJ2-7, with D unresolved. CDR3 size: 13 residues. CDR1 and CDR2 (germline): SGHVS, FQNEAQ. V was cut by 1 base and J by 3 bases, with 7 bases left in between. Full variable domain (outside the CDR3, taken from reference TRBV7-8 and TRBJ2-7): GAGVSQSPRYKVAKRGQDVALRCDPISGHVSLFWYQQALGQGPEFLTYFQNEAQLDKSGLPSDRFFAERPEGSVSTLKIQRTQQEDSAVYLCASSLVLSYEQYFGPGTRLTVT.

The CDR3 DNA reads TGTGCCAGCAGCCTGGACAGTTTGGTGGCCCAGTACTTC. Protein: CASSLDSLVAQYF. The chain uses TRBV11-2 and TRBJ2-5; D may be TRBD1 (6 bases). The CDR3 sequence is 13 residues long. The germline V gene has CDR1 SGHAT and CDR2 FQNNGV. V lost 5 bases to trimming and J lost 9 bases, with 16 bases between them.

The chain combines TRBV29-1 with TRBJ1-1, with D possibly being TRBD1 (6 bases). The V end lost 7 bases, the J end lost 1 base, and 13 bases lay between the germline ends. The CDR3 runs to 13 residues. Germline V gives CDR1 SQVTM, CDR2 ANQGSEA. CDR3 residues: CSARQGSNTEAFF. CDR3 nucleotide sequence: TGCAGCGCTCGGCAGGGGTCGAACACTGAAGCTTTCTTT.

V and J are TRBV3-1 (or the pseudogene TRBV3-2) and TRBJ1-4; D perhaps matches TRBD1 (5 bases). Trimming shortened V by 8 bases and J by 8 bases, and 15 bases separated the two germline ends. Germline V gives CDR1 LGHDT, CDR2 YNNKEL (reference sequence). The length of the CDR3 is 13 residues. The CDR3 sequence is CASGRAGGEKLFF. CDR3 coding DNA: TGTGCCAGCGGCCGGGCCGGGGGGGAAAAACTGTTTTTT.